Each of the 5 T cell receptor beta chains below was sequenced from the same sample in a study of T cell repertoires in cytomegalovirus infection. TCRdb redid the calling of the reads with MiXCR, one entry per CDR3 protein. This sample yields about 740,000 distinct CDR3 sequences, of which under 40% are seen a single time; under 3.5% belongs to the top ten. The specimen was PBMCs. These receptors all stem from a human donor in good health (CMV status not recorded). Some clones in this sample may be carry-over from other donors' samples.

The chain uses TRBV29-1 and TRBJ2-3, with 10 nucleotides matching TRBD1. This CDR3 contains 17 residues. Germline-derived CDR1 and CDR2 are SQVTM and ANQGSEA. Losses at the gene ends were 0 bases for V and 4 bases for J; bases not matched to a gene: 10. The CDR3 nucleotides are TGCAGCGTTGAAGATCTTGGGACAGGGGTGAGGGCAGATACGCAGTATTTT. Amino acid sequence: CSVEDLGTGVRADTQYF.

This clonotype was seen only once. V is TRBV12-3 or TRBV12-4 and J is TRBJ1-3; no definite D call. This CDR3 contains 13 residues. Trimming cost V 2 bases and J 4 bases, with 6 bases left between them. For the CDR3, the DNA is TGTGCCAGCAGTTTACCGGGGGGAAACACCATATATTTT. As protein: CASSLPGGNTIYF.

The J gene is TRBJ2-7, the V gene TRBV19; 9 bases agree with TRBD2. CDR1 and CDR2 (germline): LNHDA, SQIVND (reference sequence). The trim removed 4 bases at V and 3 bases at J, leaving 13 bases unmatched. This CDR3 spans 17 amino acids. The CDR3 is CASSTRGRLADLYEQYF. Written as DNA, the CDR3 is TGTGCCAGTAGTACCCGCGGAAGACTAGCGGACCTCTACGAGCAGTACTTC.

This chain connects TRBV20-1 to TRBJ2-1; TRBD1 is a possible D gene (6 bases). Trimming left V 4 bases short and J 0 bases short, with 10 bases between. The germline V gene encodes CDR1 DFQATT and CDR2 SNEGSKA (reference sequence). CDR3 length: 14 residues. For the CDR3, the DNA is TGCAGTGCTAAAAACAGGGTCTCCTACAATGAGCAGTTCTTC. Amino acid sequence: CSAKNRVSYNEQFF.

J is TRBJ2-1 and V is TRBV7-4; a possible D gene is TRBD2 (5 bases). Germline CDR1 and CDR2: SGHVT and SQSDAQ. V was shortened by 5 bases and J by 15 bases, with 17 bases between the two germline ends. This CDR3 is 12 amino acids long. CDR3 in amino acids: CASSLLWGVRFF. The CDR3 bases are TGTGCCAGCAGCCTTCTATGGGGAGTACGGTTCTTC.